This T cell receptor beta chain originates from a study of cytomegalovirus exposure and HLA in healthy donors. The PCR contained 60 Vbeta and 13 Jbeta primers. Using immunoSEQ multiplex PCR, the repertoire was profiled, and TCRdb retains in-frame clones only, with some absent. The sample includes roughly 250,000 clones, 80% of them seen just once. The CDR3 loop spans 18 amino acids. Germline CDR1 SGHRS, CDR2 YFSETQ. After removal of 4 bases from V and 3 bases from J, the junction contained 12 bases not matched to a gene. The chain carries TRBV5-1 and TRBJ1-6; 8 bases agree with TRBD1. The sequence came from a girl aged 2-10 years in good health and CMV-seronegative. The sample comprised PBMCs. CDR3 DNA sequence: TGCGCCAGCAGCCCGATGGTCCGGACAGGGAGCTATAATTCACCCCTCCACTTT. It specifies CASSPMVRTGSYNSPLHF.